Each of the 4 T cell receptor beta chains below was sequenced from the same sample in a study of identical twins. MiXCR was run by TCRdb on the 5' RACE reads, yielding one entry per CDR3 protein. The sample comprises about 530,000 distinct CDR3 sequences, roughly 15% of which are singletons, and more than 0.4% rests with the top ten. The sample was also reused in another study, on yellow fever vaccine responses in identical twins.

Sequenced: CD4+ T cells sorted from blood. Receptors were obtained from a woman in her late teens or twenties in good health.

This clonotype was seen repeatedly, ten times or more. The chain has TRBV5-1 and TRBJ2-7; 7 bases are shared with TRBD2. J was trimmed by 3 bases and V by 6 bases; bases with no gene match: 9. Germline V CDR1 and CDR2: SGHRS, YFSETQ. The CDR3 length is 14 residues. The DNA for the CDR3 is TGCGCCAGCACCGAGGGAGGGGTTGGCTACGAGCAGTACTTC. Residues: CASTEGGVGYEQYF.

The chain is built from TRBV12-3 or TRBV12-4 and TRBJ2-7, with D maybe TRBD1 (5 bases). The CDR3 totals 15 residues. Between the trimmed V and J ends, which lost 2 bases and 1 base, there was a span of 12 bases. CDR3 nucleotide sequence: TGTGCCAGCAGTTTAACAGGAGCCCCGTCCTACGAGCAGTACGTC. Its translation is CASSLTGAPSYEQYV.

The chain couples TRBV10-2 to TRBJ2-2; TRBD2 matches at 10 bases. CDR1 and CDR2 (germline): WSHSY, SAAADI. The length of the CDR3 is 15 residues. Trimming took 3 bases from V and 9 from J; bases not matched to a gene: 7. CDR3 sequence reads: CASSDLGLAFRELFF. CDR3 bases: TGCGCCAGCAGTGACTTGGGACTAGCGTTTAGGGAGCTGTTTTTT.

The DNA for the CDR3 is TGTGCCAGCAGCCAAGAAGACGGGACTATATACAATGAGCAGTTCTTC. This gives the protein CASSQEDGTIYNEQFF. J is TRBJ2-1 and V is TRBV4-2; 7 bases are shared with TRBD2. J gave up 4 bases and V 0 bases, and 6 bases lay outside the gene matches. Germline V lookup: CDR1 LGHNA, CDR2 YNFKEQ. This CDR3 is 16 amino acids long.